The T cell receptor beta chain under discussion was sequenced for a study of beta chain features in type 1 diabetes. Findings and caveats of the study: Moderate but significant shortening of TCRB CDR3s was recorded in all four CD4+ subsets from Type 1 diabetes patients.

Only a few counts were recorded for this clone. Its antigen remains unknown. CDR3 length: 16 residues. Germline CDR1 reads SGDLS; CDR2 reads YYNGEE. Trimming took 2 bases from V and 8 from J, leaving 19 bases between them. Reverse transcription of all isolated RNA meant that expressed TCRB transcripts were sequenced. TCRdb's table, derived via immunoSEQ multiplex PCR, lists solely in-frame clones and lacks some. The sample holds roughly 260,000 clones, 9.5% to 13% seen once. The chain employs TRBV9 and TRBJ1-4, with D perhaps TRBD1 (6 bases). This clonotype was sampled from a man aged 25-40 years with type 1 diabetes. The sample taken for sequencing was naive CD4+ T cells from blood. The DNA for the CDR3 is TGTGCCAGCAGCGTGATGACAGGCCCTCCTATGGAAAAACTGTTTTTT. Its translation is CASSVMTGPPMEKLFF.